These 18 T cell receptor beta chains were sequenced from one sample in a study of T cell responses to AZD1222 COVID-19 vaccine. Profiling relied on immunoSEQ multiplex PCR, and the TCRdb table lists in-frame clones only, not all of them. The repertoire holds roughly 70,000 clones, with 79% as singletons. This material consisted of peripheral blood, taken on day 0 of MenACWY control vaccination. The receptors come from an adult in good health.

This chain connects TRBV5-1 to TRBJ2-1, with 14 bases matching TRBD2. The length of the CDR3 is 14 residues. Trimming took 4 bases from V and 8 from J; bases not matched to a gene: 2. Germline values: CDR1 SGHRS, CDR2 YFSETQ. In nucleotides, the CDR3 is TGCGCCAGCAGCACGGGACTAGCGGGAGATGAGCAGTTCTTC. Encoded protein: CASSTGLAGDEQFF.

This chain joins TRBV6-6 and TRBJ1-2; D might be TRBD1 (5 bases). The CDR3 extends over 14 amino acids. The ends were cut back, 4 bases at V and 7 bases at J, with 16 bases in the middle. Germline loops: CDR1 MNHNY, CDR2 SVGAGI (reference sequence). CDR3 nucleotides: TGTGCCAGCAGTTTGGAAGGGGCGATGAGTGGCTACACCTTC. This translates into CASSLEGAMSGYTF.

This clone came up a few times. The rearrangement joins TRBV28 to TRBJ1-1; 8 bases fit TRBD1. Germline lookup yields CDR1 MDHEN and CDR2 SYDVKM. The CDR3 consists of 14 residues. J gave up 6 bases and V 5 bases, and 8 bases lay outside the gene matches. CDR3 DNA sequence: TGTGCCAGCAGTCGCCCCAGACAGGGGTCTGAAGCTTTCTTT. Translated: CASSRPRQGSEAFF.

The gene calls are TRBV28 and TRBJ1-1; TRBD1 is a possible D gene (6 bases). V dropped 5 bases and J dropped 2 bases, with 12 bases sitting between them. Per germline, CDR1 MDHEN and CDR2 SYDVKM. The CDR3 runs to 14 residues. The chain's CDR3 is CASSVPQGNTEAFF. The DNA of the CDR3 is TGTGCCAGCAGTGTACCACAGGGAAACACTGAAGCTTTCTTT.

The chain links TRBV9 to TRBJ2-5, with a weak D call TRBD2 (6 bases). The germline V and J ends were trimmed by 4 bases and 7 bases, with 17 bases remaining between them. CDR3 length equals 14 residues. Germline values: CDR1 SGDLS, CDR2 YYNGEE. The CDR3 DNA is TGTGCCAGCAGCCCCCGAACAAACGGGGGGACCCAGTACTTC. Translating gives CASSPRTNGGTQYF. Full variable domain (remainder filled in from reference TRBV9 and TRBJ2-5): DSGVTQTPKHLITATGQRVTLRCSPRSGDLSVYWYQQSLDQGLQFLIQYYNGEERAKGNILERFSAQQFPDLHSELNLSSLELGDSALYFCASSPRTNGGTQYFGPGTRLLVL.

The chain recombines TRBV4-1 with TRBJ2-3, with a tentative D call TRBD2 (6 bases). The CDR3 loop spans 16 amino acids. Looked up from germline, CDR1 is MGHRA and CDR2 is YSYEKL. The V end lost 8 bases, the J end lost 0 bases, and 18 bases lay between the germline ends. CDR3 amino acids: CASARRGSRSTDTQYF. The DNA for the CDR3 is TGCGCCAGCGCGAGGAGGGGCTCCCGTAGCACAGATACGCAGTATTTT.

V usage is TRBV7-9 and J usage is TRBJ1-1, with D possibly TRBD1 on 5 matching bases. The CDR3 has 14 amino acids. Germline V gene data show CDR1 as SEHNR and CDR2 as FQNEAQ (reference sequence). V was pared by 2 bases and J by 0 bases, with 7 bases between. The CDR3 region has the DNA TGTGCCAGCAGCTTAACAGGCATGAACACTGAAGCTTTCTTT. It yields the protein CASSLTGMNTEAFF.

This clone has only a few counts. This chain connects TRBV6-1 to TRBJ2-5; no clear D. V was clipped by 0 bases and J by 9 bases, with 11 bases between them. CDR1 is MNHNS, CDR2 SASEGT, per germline. CDR3 size: 13 residues. Here the CDR3 reads CASSEATQVAQYF. CDR3 DNA: TGTGCCAGCAGTGAAGCGACCCAGGTGGCCCAGTACTTC.

The chain carries TRBV4-2 and TRBJ2-2; perhaps D is TRBD1 or TRBD2 (5 bases each). The germline V and J ends were trimmed by 8 bases and 2 bases, with 12 bases remaining between them. This CDR3 region has 14 residues. CDR1 is LGHNA, CDR2 YNFKEQ, per germline. The CDR3 DNA reads TGTGCCAGCCGGACGGGGCACAACACCGGGGAGCTGTTTTTT. Translating gives CASRTGHNTGELFF.

The rearrangement joins TRBV4-3 to TRBJ2-3; the match to TRBD2 covers 14 bases. The germline CDR1 and CDR2 sequences are LGHNA and YSLEER. The CDR3 is 20 amino acids. V shed 1 base, J shed 4 bases, and the junction held 13 bases outside the gene matches. In nucleotides, the CDR3 is TGCGCCAGCAGCCAAGTCTCAGTTGGACTAGCGGGGGGAGTGGCAGATACGCAGTATTTT. This sequence encodes CASSQVSVGLAGGVADTQYF.

This clone was observed a handful of times. V usage is TRBV9 and J usage is TRBJ1-1; 9 bases are shared with TRBD1. The CDR3 is 15 amino acids. Trimming removed 4 bases from V and 4 bases from J; junction bases left unmatched: 8. Per the germline V gene, CDR1 is SGDLS and CDR2 is YYNGEE. The CDR3 region has the DNA TGTGCCAGCAGCTTCGGGACAGGGTCAGGCACTGAAGCTTTCTTT. It encodes CASSFGTGSGTEAFF.

This clone appeared a few times. The chain links TRBV6-1 to TRBJ2-3; a weak D match, TRBD2 (6 bases). The CDR3 is made up of 17 amino acids. Per the germline V gene, CDR1 is MNHNS and CDR2 is SASEGT. The V end was cut by 0 bases, the J end by 0 bases, with 13 bases between. The chain's CDR3 is CASSEAGWGTSTDTQYF. CDR3 coding DNA: TGTGCCAGCAGTGAAGCGGGCTGGGGGACTAGCACAGATACGCAGTATTTT.

This clone has only one observation. The CDR3 region is CASSLGVGAPGANVLTF. The CDR3 DNA reads TGCGCCAGCAGCTTGGGAGTAGGGGCCCCTGGGGCCAACGTCCTGACTTTC. V and J are TRBV5-1 and TRBJ2-6; tentative D call: TRBD1 (5 bases). Between the trimmed V and J ends, which lost 0 bases and 2 bases, there was a span of 12 bases. This CDR3 region has 17 residues. The V gene's germline CDR1 is SGHRS and CDR2 YFSETQ.

This clone has just one count. The chain couples TRBV29-1 to TRBJ2-5; perhaps TRBD2 as D (5 bases). CDR3 size: 13 residues. Trimming stripped 4 bases from V and 5 bases from J, with 14 bases between. Germline V lookup: CDR1 SQVTM, CDR2 ANQGSEA. The CDR3 DNA sequence: TGCAGCGTTGCAACTTCGGGATCGGAGACCCAGTACTTC. Residues: CSVATSGSETQYF. The whole variable domain, filled in from reference TRBV29-1 and TRBJ2-5, reads SAVISQKPSRDICQRGTSLTIQCQVDSQVTMMFWYRQQPGQSLTLIATANQGSEATYESGFVIDKFPISRPNLTFSTLTVSNMSPEDSSIYLCSVATSGSETQYFGPGTRLLVL.

The V and J genes are TRBV29-1 and TRBJ2-7; TRBD1 matches 7 bases. J lost 2 bases, V lost 7 bases, and 11 bases had no gene match. The CDR3 is 14 amino acids. Germline V lookup: CDR1 SQVTM, CDR2 ANQGSEA. CDR3 in amino acids: CSARVGTATYEQYF. CDR3 DNA sequence: TGCAGCGCACGAGTCGGGACAGCAACCTACGAGCAGTACTTC.

The rearrangement uses TRBV7-2 and TRBJ1-1, with TRBD1 matching over 10 bases. Per germline, CDR1 SGHTA and CDR2 FQGNSA. V lost 4 bases to trimming and J lost 1 base; unmatched junction nucleotides: 9. The CDR3 covers 17 residues. The CDR3 is CASSSAGTGVRNTEAFF. DNA of the CDR3: TGTGCCAGCAGCTCCGCCGGGACAGGGGTGAGGAACACTGAAGCTTTCTTT.

The rearrangement uses TRBV19 and TRBJ2-1; TRBD2 agrees at 13 bases. Looked up from germline, CDR1 is LNHDA and CDR2 is SQIVND (reference sequence). Trimming at V came to 6 bases and at J to 7 bases, leaving 3 bases not matched to a gene. The CDR3 totals 14 residues. The CDR3 reads CASSTSGRVNEQFF. CDR3 sequence (DNA): TGTGCCAGTAGCACTAGCGGGAGGGTGAATGAGCAGTTCTTC.

The V and J genes are TRBV9 and TRBJ2-3, with TRBD2 matching over 9 bases. With 0 bases clipped from V and 5 bases from J, the junction kept 10 bases outside the gene matches. The CDR3 has 17 amino acids. Germline V gene lookup returns CDR1 SGDLS and CDR2 YYNGEE. Written as DNA, the CDR3 is TGTGCCAGCAGCGTAGGATTTCCTAGCGGGGTCGGAGATACGCAGTATTTT. Protein sequence: CASSVGFPSGVGDTQYF. Full variable domain (outside the CDR3, taken from reference TRBV9 and TRBJ2-3): DSGVTQTPKHLITATGQRVTLRCSPRSGDLSVYWYQQSLDQGLQFLIQYYNGEERAKGNILERFSAQQFPDLHSELNLSSLELGDSALYFCASSVGFPSGVGDTQYFGPGTRLTVL.